The clone carrying this T cell receptor beta chain was recorded only once. Its specificity is unknown. This sample is drawn from a study of shared clonotypes between healthy human individuals. Background on the study: CD8 memory received one plate per donor, CD8 naive two, CD4 memory three and CD4 naive three. Notes on the study in general: The sharing of 5% to 5.5% of naive CD4 clonotypes was seen across a handful of donors.

Clones were read by immunoSEQ multiplex PCR, and TCRdb kept only the in-frame ones, dropping some. The data contain 850,000 to 1,100,000 clones, approximately 75% of them singletons. Specimen: memory CD4+ T cells from PBMCs. Subset of the sample: CD45RA-negative fraction. The sequence was collected from a man aged 18 to 29 in good health. Some clones in this sample may be carry-over from other donors' samples.

The CDR3 sequence is CASSYSIDGYEQYF. The CDR3 nucleotides read TGTGCCAGCAGTTACTCGATCGACGGTTACGAGCAGTACTTC. V usage is TRBV6-5 and J usage is TRBJ2-7; D remains ambiguous. Between the trimmed V and J ends, which lost 0 bases and 4 bases, there was a span of 10 bases. The length of the CDR3 is 14 residues. Per the germline V gene, CDR1 is MNHEY and CDR2 is SVGAGI.